This T cell receptor (beta chain) was recorded in a study of identifying expanded T cells in peripheral blood. Measured with immunoSEQ multiplex PCR; TCRdb has only the in-frame clones, and not every one. This sample carries about 91,000 clones, 88% of them seen once, and the ten largest clones take about 4%. Collection occurred without any documented infections or immune events in donors. Study-level findings and limits: Technical replicates showed around 1.2 changed clones; approximately two weeks roughly 15; four weeks 19.

V shed 4 bases and J 1 base; nucleotides not matched to a gene: 1. The germline gives CDR1 LNHDA, CDR2 SQIVND (reference sequence). The CDR3 is made up of 13 amino acids. A remark on this clone: Its antigen is currently unknown.

Sequencing was done on a sample of blood. The sequence derives from a person aged 18 to 70 in good health. The J gene is TRBJ2-7, the V gene TRBV19; 7 bases line up with TRBD1. The DNA of the CDR3 is TGTGCCAGTAGTAGGGACAGATCCTACGAGCAGTACTTC. This codes for CASSRDRSYEQYF.